This T cell receptor beta chain was sequenced for a study of shared clonotypes between healthy human individuals. Study-wide background: Aged between 18 and 49, the donors were a couple of women and three men. Study results and caveats: Large sequencing depth failed to make sorted-subset sequencing complete, rarefaction showed. Exclusively blood specimens were collected; tissue repertoires likely differ.

As regards this clone: The target antigen is unknown.

Germline V gene lookup returns CDR1 GTSNPN and CDR2 SVGIG (reference sequence). J was trimmed by 4 bases and V by 2 bases; bases with no gene match: 4. The CDR3 loop spans 13 amino acids. Several immunoSEQ 96-well plates shared each subset's DNA, each plate a replicate. Produced via immunoSEQ multiplex PCR; TCRdb's table is partial and in-frame only. Found here are about 990,000 clones, around 78% of them singletons; the top ten hold around 0.6%. The material sequenced was memory CD4+ T cells from PBMCs. Subset: CD45RA-negative fraction. The genes are TRBV30 and TRBJ1-1, with 7 bases fitting TRBD1. The clonotype originates from a man between 18 and 29 years old in good health. Some clones in this sample may be carry-over from other donors' samples. CDR3 loop: CAWSTGDGTEAFF. CDR3 sequence (DNA): TGTGCCTGGAGTACAGGGGATGGCACTGAAGCTTTCTTT.